This T cell receptor (beta chain) was obtained from a study of T cell responses to AZD1222 COVID-19 vaccine. Overall study context: Whether given at about 4 or about 12 weeks, second doses were pooled. Study findings and constraints: Seropositive at baseline were only 5 or 6 AZD1222 recipients. Spike-spanning, vaccine-associated CD4 TCRs were dominant at 160-218 and 743-854. Repertoire sampling was restricted to post-peak T cell response timepoints.

In the case of this clone: Its antigen is unidentified.

Assay used: immunoSEQ multiplex PCR; TCRdb lists only in-frame clones, some missing. This repertoire shows about 110,000 clones, roughly 90% found once; its top ten account for less than 6%. This CDR3 is built from 13 residues. Germline CDR1 and CDR2: SGHTA and FQGNSA. Trimming cost V 3 bases and J 4 bases; bases outside gene matches: 0. Material: peripheral blood, obtained on day 0 of AZD1222 vaccination. J is TRBJ1-1 and V is TRBV7-2, with 9 bases matching TRBD1. The receptor's source is an adult in good health. CDR3 nucleotides: TGTGCCAGCAGCTTGACAGGGGGCACTGAAGCTTTCTTT. Translating gives CASSLTGGTEAFF.